In this sample, the clone carrying this TCR beta chain turned up many times. Its specificity is not known. The data were taken from a study of T cells after yellow fever vaccination. Study-level findings and limits: Detected again after the booster were most primary-vaccination clones, at approximately 96% CD4 and about 89% CD8. A minor fraction of clonotypes spanned both CD4 and CD8 compartments. In FACS-sorted repertoires, abundant clonotypes from the bulk population could appear as contaminants.

TCRdb reprocessed the 5' RACE reads via MiXCR and lists one record per CDR3 protein. The data hold some 240,000 distinct CDR3 sequences, with roughly 3.5% observed a single time. CDR1 and CDR2 (germline): DFQATT, SNEGSKA (reference sequence). V was cut by 6 bases and J by 4 bases, with 29 bases left in between. The CDR3 runs 18 residues. The chain has TRBV20-1 and TRBJ2-3, with D maybe TRBD2 (6 bases). This sequence originates from a man between 18 and 29 years old who received the YFV17D yellow fever vaccine. This material consisted of PBMCs, taken 15 days after the yellow fever booster vaccination. In nucleotides, the CDR3 is TGCAGTGCCACGGAGGGCCTAGCAGCTCGTTCTATCGCAGATACGCAGTATTTT. Its translation: CSATEGLAARSIADTQYF.